This TCR beta chain was recovered during a study of T cell responses to AZD1222 COVID-19 vaccine. The study, taken as a whole, reports: Only after the peak T cell response were repertoires sampled.

Trimming cost V 2 bases and J 7 bases, with 15 bases left between them. CDR3 length: 15 residues. Germline V gene data show CDR1 as MNHNS and CDR2 as SASEGT. The analysis combined second doses at about 4 or about 12 weeks. Clones were sequenced by immunoSEQ multiplex PCR, and TCRdb holds only the in-frame ones, with some missing. Here the sample spans 150,000 to 200,000 clones, 92% being singletons. This clone was counted once. Its target is not known. The source of this sequence is an adult who received the AZD1222 COVID-19 vaccine. Sequencing used peripheral blood, obtained 28 days after the second AZD1222 dose. This chain joins TRBV6-1 and TRBJ2-1, with D perhaps TRBD1 (7 bases). DNA of the CDR3: TGTGCCAGCAGTGAACCAACCAGGGGGGCTAATGAGCAGTTCTTC. This encodes CASSEPTRGANEQFF.